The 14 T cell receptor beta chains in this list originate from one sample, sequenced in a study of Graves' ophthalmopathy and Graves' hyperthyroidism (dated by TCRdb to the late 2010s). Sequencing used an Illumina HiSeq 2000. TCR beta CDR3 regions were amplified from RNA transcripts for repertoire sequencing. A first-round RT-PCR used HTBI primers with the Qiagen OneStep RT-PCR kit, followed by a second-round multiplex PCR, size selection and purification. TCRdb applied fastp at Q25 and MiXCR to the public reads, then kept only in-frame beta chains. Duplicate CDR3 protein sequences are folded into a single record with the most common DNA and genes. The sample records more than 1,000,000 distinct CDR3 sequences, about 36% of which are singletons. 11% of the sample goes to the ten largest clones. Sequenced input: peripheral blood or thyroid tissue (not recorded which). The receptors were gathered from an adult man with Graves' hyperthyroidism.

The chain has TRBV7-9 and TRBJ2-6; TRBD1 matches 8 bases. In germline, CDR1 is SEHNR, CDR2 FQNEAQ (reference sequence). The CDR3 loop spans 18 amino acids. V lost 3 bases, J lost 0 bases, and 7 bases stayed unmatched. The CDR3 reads CASSFIQGAVSGANVLTF. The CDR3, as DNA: TGTGCCAGCAGCTTTATCCAGGGGGCCGTCTCTGGGGCCAACGTCCTGACTTTC. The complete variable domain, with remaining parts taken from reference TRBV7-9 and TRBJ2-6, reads DTGVSQNPRHKITKRGQNVTFRCDPISEHNRLYWYRQTLGQGPEFLTYFQNEAQLEKSRLLSDRFSAERPKGSFSTLEIQRTEQGDSAMYLCASSFIQGAVSGANVLTFGAGSRLTVL.

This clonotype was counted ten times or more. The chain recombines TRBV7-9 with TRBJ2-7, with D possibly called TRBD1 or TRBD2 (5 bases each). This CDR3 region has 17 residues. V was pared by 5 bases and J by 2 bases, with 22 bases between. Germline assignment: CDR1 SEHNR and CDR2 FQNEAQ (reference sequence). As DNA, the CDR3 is TGTGCCAGCAGCCTGCCTAGGGGCAGGGACCCGACCTACGAGCAGTACTTC. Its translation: CASSLPRGRDPTYEQYF.

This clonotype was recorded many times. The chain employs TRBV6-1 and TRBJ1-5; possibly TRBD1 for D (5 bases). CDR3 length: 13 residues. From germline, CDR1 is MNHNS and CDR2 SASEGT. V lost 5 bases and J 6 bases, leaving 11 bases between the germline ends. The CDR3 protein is CASSYSRVQPQHF. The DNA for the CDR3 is TGTGCCAGCAGTTACTCCAGGGTTCAGCCCCAGCATTTT.

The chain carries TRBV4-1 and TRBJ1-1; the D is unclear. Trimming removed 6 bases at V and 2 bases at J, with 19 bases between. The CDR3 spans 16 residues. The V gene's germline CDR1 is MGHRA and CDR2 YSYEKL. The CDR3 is CASSRPLGGPNTEAFF. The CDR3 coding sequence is TGCGCCAGCAGTCGCCCCTTAGGAGGGCCTAACACTGAAGCTTTCTTT.

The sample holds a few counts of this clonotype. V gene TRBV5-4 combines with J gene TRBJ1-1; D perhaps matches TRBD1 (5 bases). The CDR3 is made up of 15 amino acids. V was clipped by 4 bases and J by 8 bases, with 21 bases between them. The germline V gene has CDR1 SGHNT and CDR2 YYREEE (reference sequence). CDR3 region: CASSLEEGRMAEAFF. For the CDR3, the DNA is TGTGCCAGCAGCCTGGAGGAGGGGCGGATGGCAGAAGCTTTCTTT.

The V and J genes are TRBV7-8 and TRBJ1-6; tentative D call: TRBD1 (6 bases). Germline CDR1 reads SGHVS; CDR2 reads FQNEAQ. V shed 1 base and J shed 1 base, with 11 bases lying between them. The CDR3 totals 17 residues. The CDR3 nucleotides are TGTGCCAGCAGCTTAGACAGGGTCAGGTCCTATAATTCACCCCTCCACTTT. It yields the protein CASSLDRVRSYNSPLHF. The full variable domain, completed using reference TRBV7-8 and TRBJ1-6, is GAGVSQSPRYKVAKRGQDVALRCDPISGHVSLFWYQQALGQGPEFLTYFQNEAQLDKSGLPSDRFFAERPEGSVSTLKIQRTQQEDSAVYLCASSLDRVRSYNSPLHFGNGTRLTVT.

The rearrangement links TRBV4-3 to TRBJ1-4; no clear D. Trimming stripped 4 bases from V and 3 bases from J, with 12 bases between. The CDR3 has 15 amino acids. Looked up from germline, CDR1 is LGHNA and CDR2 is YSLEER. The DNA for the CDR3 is TGCGCCAGCAGCCTAACAAGAGCGCCTAATGAAAAACTGTTTTTT. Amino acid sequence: CASSLTRAPNEKLFF.

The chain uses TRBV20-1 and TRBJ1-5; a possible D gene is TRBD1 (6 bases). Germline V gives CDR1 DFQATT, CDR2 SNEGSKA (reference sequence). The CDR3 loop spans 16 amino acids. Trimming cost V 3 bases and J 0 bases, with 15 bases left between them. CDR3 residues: CSASNNRENSNQPQHF. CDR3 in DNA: TGCAGTGCTAGCAACAACAGGGAAAATAGCAATCAGCCCCAGCATTTT.

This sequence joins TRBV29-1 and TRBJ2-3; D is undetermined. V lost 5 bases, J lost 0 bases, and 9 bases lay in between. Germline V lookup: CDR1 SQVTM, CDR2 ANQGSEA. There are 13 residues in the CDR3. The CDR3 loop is CSVFTPSTDTQYF. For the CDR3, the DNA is TGCAGCGTTTTTACGCCGAGCACAGATACGCAGTATTTT.

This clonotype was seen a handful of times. CDR3 in amino acids: CASSLEAWGGGNQPQHF. The CDR3 region has the DNA TGTGCCAGCAGCTTAGAGGCCTGGGGAGGGGGCAATCAGCCCCAGCATTTT. V gene TRBV7-8 combines with J gene TRBJ1-5, with D perhaps matching TRBD1 (5 bases). The germline gives CDR1 SGHVS, CDR2 FQNEAQ. This CDR3 has 17 amino acids. V lost 1 base, J lost 2 bases, and 15 bases lay in between.

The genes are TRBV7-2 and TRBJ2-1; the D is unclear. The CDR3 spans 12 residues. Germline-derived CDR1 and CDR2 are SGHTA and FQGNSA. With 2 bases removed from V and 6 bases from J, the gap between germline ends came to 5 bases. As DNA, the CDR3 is TGTGCCAGCAGCTTAAGTTTCAATGAGCAGTTCTTC. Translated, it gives CASSLSFNEQFF. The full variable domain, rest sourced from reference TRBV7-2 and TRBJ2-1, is GAGVSQSPSNKVTEKGKDVELRCDPISGHTALYWYRQSLGQGLEFLIYFQGNSAPDKSGLPSDRFSAERTGGSVSTLTIQRTQQEDSAVYLCASSLSFNEQFFGPGTRLTVL.

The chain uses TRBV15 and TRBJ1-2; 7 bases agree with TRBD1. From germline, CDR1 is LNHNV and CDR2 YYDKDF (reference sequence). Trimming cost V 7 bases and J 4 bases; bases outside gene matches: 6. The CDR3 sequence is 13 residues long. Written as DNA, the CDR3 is TGTGCCACCACCCAAGACAGGGTCTATGGCTACACCTTC. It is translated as CATTQDRVYGYTF.

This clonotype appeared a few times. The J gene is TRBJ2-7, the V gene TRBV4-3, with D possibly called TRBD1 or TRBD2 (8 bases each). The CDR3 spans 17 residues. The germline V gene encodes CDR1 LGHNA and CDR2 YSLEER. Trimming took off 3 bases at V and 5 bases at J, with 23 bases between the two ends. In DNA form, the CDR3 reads TGCGCCAGCAGCCAGTCGGGGGGGACAGGAAATAATAACGAGCAGTACTTC. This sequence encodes CASSQSGGTGNNNEQYF.

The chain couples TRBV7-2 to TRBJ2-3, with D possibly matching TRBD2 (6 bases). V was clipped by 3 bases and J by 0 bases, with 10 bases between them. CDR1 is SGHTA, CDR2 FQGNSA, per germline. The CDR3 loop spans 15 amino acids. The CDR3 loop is CASSLFGLSTDTQYF. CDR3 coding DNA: TGTGCCAGCAGCTTGTTTGGACTAAGCACAGATACGCAGTATTTT.